This TCR beta chain was found in a study of T cells in Graves' hyperthyroidism and ophthalmopathy. Notes on the study in general: Before onset, ophthalmopathy was predicted by the model a median roughly six months earlier.

TCR beta CDR3 regions were amplified from RNA transcripts. The primer set for the first-round RT-PCR of the TCR CDR3 was HTBI. Using its own MiXCR run on the multiplex PCR reads, TCRdb lists one record per CDR3 protein. This sample has more than 500,000 distinct CDR3 sequences, with 40% to 55% found just once. Exclusions: uncontrolled infection, other autoimmune disease, pregnancy, lactation. In the case of this clonotype: Its antigen is unknown.

Sequenced sample: peripheral blood or thyroid tissue (not recorded which). This receptor was obtained from an adult woman with Graves' disease, either hyperthyroidism or ophthalmopathy (not recorded which).

As DNA, the CDR3 is TGCAGCGTCGGACAGGGAATGGGGTCCTACGAGCAGTACTTC. It is translated as CSVGQGMGSYEQYF. The rearrangement links TRBV29-1 to TRBJ2-7; 8 nucleotides align to TRBD1. The CDR3 contains 14 residues. The V gene's germline CDR1 is SQVTM and CDR2 ANQGSEA. Unmatched junction bases numbered 8, after V lost 6 bases and J lost 1 base.